This T cell receptor (beta chain) was identified in a study of shared clonotypes between healthy human individuals. Regarding the study as a whole: Only a few donors were included, so the genetic and exposure-history diversity represented was limited. For naive CD4 cells, roughly 5.5% of clonotypes were shared across a handful of donors.

CD8 cells regarded as naive lacked CD45RO, were positively chosen for CCR7, and omitted terminally differentiated effector memory CD45RA+ cells. For this clone: The antigen is not known.

Germline lookup yields CDR1 LNHDA and CDR2 SQIVND (reference sequence). This CDR3 spans 14 amino acids. V lost 7 bases, J lost 3 bases, and 6 bases stayed unmatched. Only in-frame clones appear in the TCRdb table, and some are missing; sequencing was by immunoSEQ multiplex PCR. The repertoire holds approximately 2,200,000 clones, with under 95% as singletons. This clonotype was sampled from a man between 18 and 29 years old in good health. Some clones in this sample may be carry-over from other donors' samples. Sequencing was carried out using naive CD8+ T cells from PBMCs. The chain links TRBV19 to TRBJ1-1; 9 nucleotides align to TRBD1. CDR3 coding DNA: TGTGCCAGTACTGACAGGGGGGCGGACACTGAAGCTTTCTTT. It translates to CASTDRGADTEAFF.